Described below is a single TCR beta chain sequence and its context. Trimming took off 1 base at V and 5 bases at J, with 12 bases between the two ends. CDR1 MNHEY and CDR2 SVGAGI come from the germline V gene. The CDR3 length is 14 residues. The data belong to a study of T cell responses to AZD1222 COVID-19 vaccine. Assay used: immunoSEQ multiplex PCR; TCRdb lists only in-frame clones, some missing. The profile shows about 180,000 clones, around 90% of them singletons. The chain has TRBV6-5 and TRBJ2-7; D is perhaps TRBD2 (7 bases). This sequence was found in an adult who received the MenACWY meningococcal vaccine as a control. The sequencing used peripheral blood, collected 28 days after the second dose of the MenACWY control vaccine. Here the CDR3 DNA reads TGTGCCAGCAGTTACTACCAGGGGAGGGACGAGCAGTACTTC. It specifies CASSYYQGRDEQYF.